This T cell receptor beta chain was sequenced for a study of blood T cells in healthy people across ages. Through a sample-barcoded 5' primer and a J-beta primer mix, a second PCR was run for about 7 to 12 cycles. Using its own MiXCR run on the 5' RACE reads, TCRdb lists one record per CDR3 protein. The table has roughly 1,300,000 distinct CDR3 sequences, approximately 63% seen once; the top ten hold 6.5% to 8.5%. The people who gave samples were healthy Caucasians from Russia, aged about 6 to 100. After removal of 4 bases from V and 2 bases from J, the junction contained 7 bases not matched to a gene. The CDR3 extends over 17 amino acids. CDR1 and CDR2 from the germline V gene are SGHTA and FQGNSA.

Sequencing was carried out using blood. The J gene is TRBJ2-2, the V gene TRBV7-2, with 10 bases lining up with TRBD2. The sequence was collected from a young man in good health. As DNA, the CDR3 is TGTGCCAGCAGCTCATTAGCGGGGGGATTAAACACCGGGGAGCTGTTTTTT. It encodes CASSSLAGGLNTGELFF.